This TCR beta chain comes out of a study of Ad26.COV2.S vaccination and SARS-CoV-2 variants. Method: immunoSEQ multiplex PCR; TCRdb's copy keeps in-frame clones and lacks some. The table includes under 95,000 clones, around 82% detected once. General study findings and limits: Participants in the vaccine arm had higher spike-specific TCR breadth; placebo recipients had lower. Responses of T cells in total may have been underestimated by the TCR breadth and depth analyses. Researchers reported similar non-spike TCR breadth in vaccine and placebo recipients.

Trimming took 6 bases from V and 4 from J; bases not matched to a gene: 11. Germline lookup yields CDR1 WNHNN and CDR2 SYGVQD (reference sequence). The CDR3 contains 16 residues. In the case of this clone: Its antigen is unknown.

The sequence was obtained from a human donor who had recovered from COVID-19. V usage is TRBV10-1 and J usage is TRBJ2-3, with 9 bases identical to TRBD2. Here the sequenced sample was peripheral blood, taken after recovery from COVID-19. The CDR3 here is CASSLETSGWADTQYF. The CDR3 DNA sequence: TGCGCCAGCAGCCTCGAGACTAGCGGATGGGCAGATACGCAGTATTTT.